One and the same sample provided the 23 T cell receptor beta chains below, sequenced in a study of response to subunit inactivated influenza vaccine. Each CDR3 protein is one row after TCRdb ran MiXCR on the RT-PCR reads. The table lists about 240,000 distinct CDR3 sequences, more than 10% of them singletons, with roughly 7.7% in the top ten. Specimen: non-naive T cells sorted from PBMCs, collected around 14 days before vaccination. The receptors derive from a man in his fifties or sixties who received an inactivated influenza vaccine.

This rearrangement joins TRBV12-3 or TRBV12-4 to TRBJ2-1; perhaps TRBD1 as D (7 bases). V lost 2 bases and J 3 bases, leaving 11 bases between the germline ends. The CDR3 covers 15 residues. The CDR3 sequence: CASSLSQGGYNEQFF. CDR3 DNA sequence: TGTGCCAGCAGTTTATCGCAGGGGGGCTACAATGAGCAGTTCTTC.

This clonotype was picked up a small number of times. The CDR3 reads CASSEVSDYGYTF. As DNA, the CDR3 is TGTGCCAGCAGTGAAGTATCGGACTATGGCTACACCTTC. The chain couples TRBV25-1 to TRBJ1-2; D gene ambiguous. Trimming pared 2 bases from V and 3 bases from J, leaving 7 bases between. In germline, CDR1 is MGHDK, CDR2 SYGVNS. This CDR3 spans 13 amino acids.

This clonotype was detected a few times. V gene TRBV12-3 or TRBV12-4 combines with J gene TRBJ1-1; unclear D gene. This CDR3 is built from 11 residues. V was trimmed by 5 bases and J by 5 bases, leaving 6 bases between them. The CDR3 here is CASSAGTEAFF. The CDR3 DNA follows: TGTGCCAGCAGTGCGGGGACTGAAGCTTTCTTT.

The CDR3 nucleotides read TGCAGTGCTCCGACACGGGCAGATACGCAGTATTTT. Translated, it gives CSAPTRADTQYF. The chain joins TRBV20-1 to TRBJ2-3; D is undetermined. The CDR3 consists of 12 residues. Germline CDR1 and CDR2: DFQATT and SNEGSKA (reference sequence). The V and J ends lost 5 bases and 4 bases respectively, with 10 bases between them.

A few counts support this clonotype. The V gene is TRBV28, the J gene TRBJ2-2, with 12 nucleotides matching TRBD2. CDR3 length equals 17 residues. After removal of 3 bases from V and 8 bases from J, the junction contained 10 bases not matched to a gene. Germline lookup yields CDR1 MDHEN and CDR2 SYDVKM. The CDR3 DNA is TGTGCCAGCAGTTTGCTAGCGGGAGGGCCCTACGGTGGGGAGCTGTTTTTT. It specifies CASSLLAGGPYGGELFF.

The V gene is TRBV20-1, the J gene TRBJ2-3; no reliable D call. The germline CDR1 and CDR2 sequences are DFQATT and SNEGSKA (reference sequence). The CDR3 length is 13 residues. Deletions cut 0 bases from V and 8 bases from J, with 12 bases between. The CDR3: CSARDDPHVTQYF. CDR3 nucleotide sequence: TGCAGTGCTAGAGATGACCCTCACGTTACGCAGTATTTT.

This clonotype occurred a few times. In DNA form, the CDR3 reads TGTGCCAGCAGTGAGAGCCGGAGGGCCTCTAGCGGGAGGAATGAGCAGTTCTTC. Its translation is CASSESRRASSGRNEQFF. The chain links TRBV3-1 to TRBJ2-1, with TRBD2 identical over 11 bases. The germline gives CDR1 LGHDT, CDR2 YNNKEL (reference sequence). The CDR3 spans 18 residues. With V trimmed by 6 bases and J by 7 bases, 17 bases remained unmatched.

The rearrangement links TRBV20-1 to TRBJ2-1; no reliable D call. This CDR3 contains 13 residues. Trimming stripped 7 bases from V and 7 bases from J, with 17 bases between. CDR1 and CDR2 from the germline V gene are DFQATT and SNEGSKA (reference sequence). CDR3 in DNA: TGCAGTGTTGGCCGGCCGGGCTCTAATGAGCAGTTCTTC. This sequence encodes CSVGRPGSNEQFF.

This clonotype has just a few counts. The rearrangement uses TRBV29-1 and TRBJ2-1; 9 positions match TRBD1. This CDR3 comprises 16 residues. CDR1 is SQVTM, CDR2 ANQGSEA, per germline. The V and J ends lost 6 bases and 1 base, in that order; junction bases with no gene match: 10. The CDR3, as DNA: TGCAGCGTAACTCCGGGACAGGGTATATCCTACAATGAGCAGTTCTTC. This encodes CSVTPGQGISYNEQFF.

This clonotype has just a few counts. CDR3: CASSQDPGVDEQYF. The CDR3, as DNA: TGTGCCAGCAGCCAAGATCCGGGGGTCGACGAGCAGTACTTC. The rearrangement joins TRBV4-2 to TRBJ2-7; D might be TRBD2 (6 bases). Trimming took off 0 bases at V and 5 bases at J, with 11 bases between the two ends. Per germline, CDR1 LGHNA and CDR2 YNFKEQ. CDR3 length equals 14 residues.

This clonotype was counted ten times or more. V and J are TRBV3-1 and TRBJ2-4; D remains unclear. V gave up 8 bases and J gave up 0 bases, with 11 bases separating them. CDR3 length equals 14 residues. Germline assignment: CDR1 LGHDT and CDR2 YNNKEL (reference sequence). CDR3 protein: CASGTQLAKNIQYF. In DNA form, the CDR3 reads TGTGCCAGCGGAACCCAGCTAGCCAAAAACATTCAGTACTTC.

Ten or more counts support this clonotype. This sequence joins TRBV7-2 and TRBJ1-1; 7 bases map to TRBD1. The CDR3 runs to 14 residues. Losses at the gene ends were 2 bases for V and 3 bases for J; bases not matched to a gene: 3. CDR1 SGHTA and CDR2 FQGNSA come from the germline V gene. Here the CDR3 reads CASSLNRGHTEAFF. The CDR3, as DNA: TGTGCCAGCAGCTTAAATAGGGGGCACACTGAAGCTTTCTTT.

This clonotype occurred many times. This chain links TRBV7-9 with TRBJ1-1; D is undetermined. The CDR3 extends over 15 amino acids. The V end lost 5 bases, the J end lost 0 bases, and 13 bases lay between the germline ends. CDR1 and CDR2 (germline): SEHNR, FQNEAQ (reference sequence). The CDR3 bases are TGTGCCAGCAGCCCGAGGGCGGCTTTGAACACTGAAGCTTTCTTT. Amino acids: CASSPRAALNTEAFF.

J is TRBJ2-7 and V is TRBV7-2; D is perhaps TRBD2 (5 bases). This CDR3 has 13 residues. The germline V gene has CDR1 SGHTA and CDR2 FQGNSA. Trimming left V 5 bases short and J 3 bases short, with 11 bases between. The CDR3 sequence: CASSQRRDYEQYF. The CDR3 nucleotides read TGTGCCAGCAGCCAAAGACGGGACTACGAGCAGTACTTC.

The chain has TRBV4-1 and TRBJ1-2; unclear D gene. Germline CDR1 reads MGHRA; CDR2 reads YSYEKL. The CDR3 totals 14 residues. The V end lost 4 bases, the J end lost 8 bases, and 17 bases lay between the germline ends. Here the CDR3 DNA reads TGCGCCAGCAGCCTCCTGACCCGGGTGTCGGGCTACACCTTC. Translation gives CASSLLTRVSGYTF.

This clonotype came up many times. V and J are TRBV5-1 and TRBJ2-1; 8 bases are a match to TRBD2. The J segment lost 0 bases and the V segment lost 1 base, leaving 3 bases of the junction unmatched. This CDR3 comprises 16 residues. The germline gives CDR1 SGHRS, CDR2 YFSETQ. The DNA for the CDR3 is TGCGCCAGCAGCTTGTGGAGCGGGAGCTCCTACAATGAGCAGTTCTTC. Translated: CASSLWSGSSYNEQFF.

This clonotype has a handful of counts. This chain connects TRBV27 to TRBJ2-1; 14 bases align to TRBD2. Trimming at V came to 5 bases and at J to 7 bases, leaving 19 bases not matched to a gene. This CDR3 region has 20 residues. CDR1 and CDR2 (germline): MNHEY, SMNVEV (reference sequence). The CDR3 sequence is CASSNTPNLPGTSGSNEQFF. The CDR3 coding sequence is TGTGCCAGCAGTAACACTCCGAACCTGCCCGGGACTAGCGGGAGTAATGAGCAGTTCTTC.

This rearrangement joins TRBV20-1 to TRBJ2-5; weak D call: TRBD1 (7 bases). The germline CDR1 and CDR2 sequences are DFQATT and SNEGSKA (reference sequence). Trimming left V 5 bases short and J 3 bases short, with 22 bases between. This CDR3 is built from 16 residues. CDR3 in amino acids: CSALLLGQAGKETQYF. CDR3 nucleotides: TGCAGTGCTCTCCTCCTCGGACAGGCGGGGAAAGAGACCCAGTACTTC.

The chain employs TRBV6-4 and TRBJ2-3; 9 positions agree with TRBD1. Losses at the gene ends were 8 bases for V and 3 bases for J; bases not matched to a gene: 18. Germline V gene sequence: CDR1 MRHNA, CDR2 SNTAGT. This CDR3 is 18 amino acids long. The chain's CDR3 is CASCFSIQTGGVTDTQYF. CDR3 coding DNA: TGTGCCAGCTGTTTCTCCATCCAGACAGGGGGAGTGACAGATACGCAGTATTTT.

A word on this clonotype: Relative to the germline gene, one junction end is altered; a read error may explain this. The rearrangement joins TRBV10-3 to TRBJ1-5; 8 positions agree with TRBD1. This CDR3 region has 19 residues. Looked up from germline, CDR1 is ENHRY and CDR2 is SYGVKD. In DNA, the CDR3 is TGTGCCCTCAGTGCAATCCCAGGGGGCTCAAAATATAGCAATCAGCCCCAGCATTTT. Its protein is CALSAIPGGSKYSNQPQHF.

This clonotype showed up just a few times. The rearrangement uses TRBV5-5 and TRBJ2-5; possibly TRBD1 for D (5 bases). The CDR3 extends over 16 amino acids. Germline values: CDR1 SGHKS, CDR2 YYEKEE (reference sequence). V gave up 4 bases and J gave up 2 bases, with 18 bases separating them. The CDR3 loop reads CASSISTQKGQETQYF. The CDR3 bases are TGTGCCAGCAGCATCAGCACACAGAAGGGGCAAGAGACCCAGTACTTC.

The chain uses TRBV9 and TRBJ2-1; 12 nucleotides align to TRBD2. Germline V gene data show CDR1 as SGDLS and CDR2 as YYNGEE. With V trimmed by 4 bases and J by 6 bases, 11 bases remained unmatched. This CDR3 region has 17 residues. This CDR3 reads CASSSRLAGEFVNEQFF. The DNA of the CDR3 is TGTGCCAGCAGCTCCCGACTAGCGGGAGAGTTTGTCAATGAGCAGTTCTTC. The entire variable domain, with the rest obtained from reference TRBV9 and TRBJ2-1, is as follows: DSGVTQTPKHLITATGQRVTLRCSPRSGDLSVYWYQQSLDQGLQFLIQYYNGEERAKGNILERFSAQQFPDLHSELNLSSLELGDSALYFCASSSRLAGEFVNEQFFGPGTRLTVL.

This clonotype showed up many times. The V and J genes are TRBV5-8 and TRBJ2-3; TRBD2 agrees at 12 bases. The CDR3 spans 16 residues. After removal of 4 bases from V and 0 bases from J, the junction contained 3 bases not matched to a gene. In germline, CDR1 is SGHTS, CDR2 YDEGEE. The CDR3 sequence: CASSTGTSGSTDTQYF. CDR3 coding DNA: TGTGCCAGCAGCACCGGGACTAGCGGGAGCACAGATACGCAGTATTTT. The full variable domain, rest sourced from reference TRBV5-8 and TRBJ2-3, is EAGVTQSPTHLIKTRGQQATLRCSPISGHTSVYWYQQALGLGLQFLLWYDEGEERNRGNFPPRFSGRQFPNYSSELNVNALELEDSALYLCASSTGTSGSTDTQYFGPGTRLTVL.